The entry below describes one T cell receptor beta chain. This sample was included in a study of T-cell memory formation after mild COVID-19. V lost 0 bases to trimming and J lost 2 bases; unmatched junction nucleotides: 1. The CDR3 is made up of 13 amino acids. From germline, CDR1 is DFQATT and CDR2 SNEGSKA (reference sequence). MiXCR, applied by TCRdb to the 5' RACE reads, yields one record per CDR3 protein. The table has roughly 400,000 distinct CDR3 sequences, less than 25% seen once. Sequenced sample: PBMCs or a T cell subset sorted from them (not recorded which). The sequence was collected from an adult woman who had mild COVID-19 (a few samples of this study predate the infection). Cell type and time point are not known. The chain links TRBV20-1 to TRBJ2-7; 7 bases match TRBD1. CDR3 protein: CSAREGQPYEQYF. For the CDR3, the DNA is TGCAGTGCTAGAGAGGGACAGCCCTACGAGCAGTACTTC.